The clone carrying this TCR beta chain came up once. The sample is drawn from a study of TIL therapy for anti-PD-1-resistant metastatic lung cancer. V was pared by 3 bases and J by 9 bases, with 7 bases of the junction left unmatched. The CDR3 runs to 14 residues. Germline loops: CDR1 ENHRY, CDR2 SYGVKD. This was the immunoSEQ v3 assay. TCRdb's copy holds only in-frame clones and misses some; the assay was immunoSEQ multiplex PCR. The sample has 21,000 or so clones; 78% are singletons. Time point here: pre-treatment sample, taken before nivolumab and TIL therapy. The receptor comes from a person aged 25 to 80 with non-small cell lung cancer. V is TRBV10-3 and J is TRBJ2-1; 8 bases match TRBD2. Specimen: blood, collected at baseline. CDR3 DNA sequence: TGTGCCATCAGTGAATCGGGGGGGAGGGGTGAGCAGTTCTTC. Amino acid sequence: CAISESGGRGEQFF.